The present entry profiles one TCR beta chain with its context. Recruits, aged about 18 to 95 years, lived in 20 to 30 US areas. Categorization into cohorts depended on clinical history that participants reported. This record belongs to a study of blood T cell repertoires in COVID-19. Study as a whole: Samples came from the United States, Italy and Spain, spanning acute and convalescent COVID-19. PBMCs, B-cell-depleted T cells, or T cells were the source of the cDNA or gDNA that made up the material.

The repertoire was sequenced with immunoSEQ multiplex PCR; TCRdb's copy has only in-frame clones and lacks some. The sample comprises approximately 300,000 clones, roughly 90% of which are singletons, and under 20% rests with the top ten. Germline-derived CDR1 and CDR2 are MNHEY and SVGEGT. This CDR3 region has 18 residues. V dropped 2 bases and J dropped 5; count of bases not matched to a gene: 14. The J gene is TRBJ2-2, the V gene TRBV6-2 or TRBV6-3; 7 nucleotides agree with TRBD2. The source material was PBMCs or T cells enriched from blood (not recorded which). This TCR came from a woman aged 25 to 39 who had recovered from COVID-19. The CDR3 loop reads CASSYANRARGYTGELFF. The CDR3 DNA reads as TGTGCCAGCAGTTACGCTAACCGGGCGCGGGGGTATACCGGGGAGCTGTTTTTT.